The entry below describes one T cell receptor beta chain. Sequencing used immunoSEQ multiplex PCR; TCRdb keeps in-frame clones, though not all of them. The sample has some 140,000 clones, 85% to 95% seen once. The data derive from a study of cytotoxic CD8 clonotypes in ibrutinib-treated CLL. V shed 6 bases and J shed 6 bases, with 20 bases lying between them. From germline, CDR1 is SNHLY and CDR2 FYNNEI. This CDR3 is built from 15 residues. This specimen was PBMCs, taken after 12 months of ibrutinib treatment. V is TRBV2 and J is TRBJ2-5; TRBD1 is a possible D gene (7 bases). The receptor's source is a human donor with chronic lymphocytic leukemia. The CDR3 DNA follows: TGTGCCAGCAGCCCTGCGGCAGGGGGGAGGCAGACCCAGTACTTC. Translating it yields CASSPAAGGRQTQYF.